This T cell receptor (beta chain) emerged from a study of T cell repertoires in cytomegalovirus infection. Study context: Public TCR beta signatures provided an indication of both CMV infection and a matching HLA type. Findings and limits, study-wide: Cumulative public TCR beta family frequency identified CMV carriers with the relevant HLA. CMV-specific TCR beta clonotypes restricted by HLA-C were the ones dominating the ex vivo response.

The CDR3 is made up of 14 amino acids. Trimming stripped 5 bases from V and 0 bases from J, with 8 bases between. The V gene's germline CDR1 is MNHEY and CDR2 SMNVEV (reference sequence). TCRdb fed the reads into MiXCR, producing one record per CDR3 protein. The sample holds approximately 500,000 distinct CDR3 sequences, more than 15% seen once. To note about this clonotype: No antigen is known for it.

The genes are TRBV27 and TRBJ1-5; no definite D call. This receptor was identified in a human donor in good health (CMV status not recorded). Some clones in this sample may be carry-over from other donors' samples. Sequenced material: CD8+ T cells from PBMCs. CDR3 nucleotides: TGTGCCAGCAGTCCTCCAGGTAGCAATCAGCCCCAGCATTTT. Translated, it gives CASSPPGSNQPQHF.